Listed below are T cell receptor beta chains from one sample, sequenced in a study of T cells in Graves' hyperthyroidism and ophthalmopathy. MiXCR was run by TCRdb on the multiplex PCR reads, yielding one entry per CDR3 protein. The data show about 52,000 distinct CDR3 sequences, with around half seen just once and just over 9% held by the top ten. Material: blood. Receptors were obtained from a woman between 50 and 59 years old with Graves' ophthalmopathy. Each CDR3 is given with its conserved first and last residue. A D gene is named only where the DNA matches it firmly. Clone size appears in some rows only: once, few, many, or a class for an expanded clone.

clone_size,d_call,j_call,v_call,cdr3_nt,cdr3_aa
.,.,TRBJ2-7,TRBV19,TGCGCCAGTAGTATAGTGACGGAGAGCTCCTACGGGCAGTACTTC,CASSIVTESSYGQYF
many,.,TRBJ1-3,TRBV6-6,TGTGCCAGCAGTAACTCGAAAGGGACAAGCTCTGGAAACACCATATATTTT,CASSNSKGTSSGNTIYF
.,.,TRBJ2-5,TRBV7-2,TGTGCCAGCAGCTTAATGGTGGGCTCTGAGACCCAGTACTTC,CASSLMVGSETQYF
.,.,TRBJ1-1,TRBV7-2,TGTGCCAGCAGCTTAGGACAGACCCGGGTTGGTGAAGCTTTCTTT,CASSLGQTRVGEAFF
few,.,TRBJ1-2,TRBV7-2,TGTGCCAGCAGTTCCGGGGGGCAGGCGACGCTCTATGGCTACACCTTC,CASSSGGQATLYGYTF
many,TRBD2,TRBJ2-3,TRBV20-1,TGCAGTGCTAGAGATAGCGGGAGGGATACGCAGTATTTT,CSARDSGRDTQYF
.,.,TRBJ2-3,TRBV12-3/TRBV12-4,TGTGCCAGCAGTGGGGGGGCGAGAGATACGCAGTATTTT,CASSGGARDTQYF
.,.,TRBJ2-3,TRBV5-8,TGTGCCAGCAGGCTCCCGCAGGGGGGGCTGAAAGATACGCAGTATTTT,CASRLPQGGLKDTQYF
many,.,TRBJ2-7,TRBV5-1,TGCGCCAGCAGCTTGACACAGGGAGTCTCCAACGAGCAGTACTTC,CASSLTQGVSNEQYF
many,.,TRBJ2-5,TRBV6-5,TGTGCCAGCAGTTACTCGAAGGCAGGGCTGGCCCAGTACTTC,CASSYSKAGLAQYF
.,.,TRBJ2-3,TRBV20-1,TGCAGTGCTAGGAGCGGCCCTAGCACAGATACGCAGTATTTT,CSARSGPSTDTQYF
many,.,TRBJ2-3,TRBV6-1,TGTGCCAGCAGGACCTGGAGCACAGATACGCAGTATTTT,CASRTWSTDTQYF
.,TRBD2,TRBJ2-2,TRBV27,TGTGCCAGCAGTTCTCTGCCCGGGGGGGCTCCGGAGGGCGGGGAGCTGTTTTTT,CASSSLPGGAPEGGELFF
once,.,TRBJ1-2,TRBV12-3/TRBV12-4,TGTGCCAGCAGTTTGTCCTCCCAATACGGCTACACCTTC,CASSLSSQYGYTF
.,TRBD1,TRBJ2-7,TRBV6-5,TGTGCCAGCAGTGAAGGGACAGGGGGCGCCTACGAGCAGTACTTC,CASSEGTGGAYEQYF
many,TRBD2,TRBJ2-5,TRBV7-6,TGTGCCAGCAGAGACGGACTAGCGGGACAAGAGACCCAGTACTTC,CASRDGLAGQETQYF
many,TRBD2,TRBJ2-2,TRBV4-1,TGCGCCAGCAGCCAAGATTATGGGACTAGCGGGGAGCTGTTTTTT,CASSQDYGTSGELFF
.,.,TRBJ1-2,TRBV18,TGTGCCAGCTCCACAGCAGGGGCCGCGTACGGCTACACCTTC,CASSTAGAAYGYTF
many,.,TRBJ2-2,TRBV5-1,TGCGCCAGCAGCCTGGTTAGGGGTGTTGGGGAGCTGTTTTTT,CASSLVRGVGELFF
.,TRBD1,TRBJ2-1,TRBV20-1,TGCAGTGCTAGAGAAGGGGGCTCCTATAATGAGCAGTTCTTC,CSAREGGSYNEQFF
.,.,TRBJ2-7,TRBV11-3,TGTGCCAGCAGCTCCTTAAGTCTTTGGGGGAACGAGCAGTACTTC,CASSSLSLWGNEQYF
many,TRBD1,TRBJ2-7,TRBV30,TGTGCCTGGAATGACAGGGACTACGAGCAGTACTTC,CAWNDRDYEQYF
many,.,TRBJ2-1,TRBV28,TGTGCCAGCAGTACCGGGACGCCTCCCAATGAGCAGTTCTTC,CASSTGTPPNEQFF
many,.,TRBJ2-7,TRBV20-1,TGCAGTGCTCCCGACGGTGGGGGGTACGAGCAGTACTTC,CSAPDGGGYEQYF
.,TRBD2,TRBJ2-1,TRBV12-3/TRBV12-4,TGTGCCAGCAGTTATTTACTAGCGGGCCACAATGAGCAGTTCTTC,CASSYLLAGHNEQFF
few,TRBD2,TRBJ2-5,TRBV6-5,TGTGCCAGCAGTTTATCAGGACTAGCGGGGCCCCAAGAGACCCAGTACTTC,CASSLSGLAGPQETQYF
many,.,TRBJ2-1,TRBV7-2,TGTGCCAGCAGCTTACACCGGGGGACTCTCCCGCGCAATGAGCAGTTCTTC,CASSLHRGTLPRNEQFF
many,.,TRBJ2-1,TRBV11-3,TGTGCCAGCAGCGCTGGGGGGACGGTCTACAATGAGCAGTTCTTC,CASSAGGTVYNEQFF
.,.,TRBJ1-6,TRBV29-1,TGCAGCGTAGTCGGAACACCCGATTCACCCCTCCACTTT,CSVVGTPDSPLHF
few,.,TRBJ2-2,TRBV2,TGTGCCAGCAGTTTAGTGGGGCTATCGGGGGAGCTGTTTTTT,CASSLVGLSGELFF
many,.,TRBJ1-5,TRBV2,TGTGCCAGCAGGGCTGGGTGGGCGAGTTATCAGCCCCAGCATTTT,CASRAGWASYQPQHF
.,.,TRBJ1-4,TRBV7-6,TGTGCCAGCACCTACGAAGTCGCCAGAACTAATGAAAAACTGTTTTTT,CASTYEVARTNEKLFF
.,.,TRBJ2-1,TRBV10-3,TGTGCCATCAGTTTAGGGCGGGTTGAGCAGTTCTTC,CAISLGRVEQFF
.,TRBD1,TRBJ2-2,TRBV10-3,TGTGCCGTCAGTGCCGGGACAGGGGACTTCGGGGAGCTGTTTTTT,CAVSAGTGDFGELFF
.,.,TRBJ2-2,TRBV24-1,TGTGCCACCAGTGTTGAGGACACCGGGGAGCTGTTTTTT,CATSVEDTGELFF
many,TRBD2,TRBJ2-1,TRBV6-4,TGTGCCAGCAGCCCACGGGGACTAGCTCGTACCAATGAGCAGTTCTTC,CASSPRGLARTNEQFF